This T cell receptor beta chain emerged from a study of blood T cell repertoires in COVID-19. The method was immunoSEQ multiplex PCR; TCRdb's version includes in-frame clones alone and lacks a portion of them. There are approximately 260,000 clones in the sample; roughly 89% occur only once, and less than 2% lies in the top ten. V was shortened by 6 bases and J by 6 bases, with 8 bases between the two germline ends. The length of the CDR3 is 11 residues. The study assigned cohorts using participant-reported clinical history. The origin of this receptor is a woman aged 55-69 years who had recovered from COVID-19. The chain carries TRBV12-3 or TRBV12-4 and TRBJ1-2; D remains ambiguous. Material: PBMCs or T cells enriched from blood (not recorded which). In DNA form, the CDR3 reads TGTGCCAGCAGCCGAGGCGATGGCTACACCTTC. The encoded protein is CASSRGDGYTF.